This T cell receptor (beta chain) is from a study of Ad26.COV2.S vaccination and SARS-CoV-2 variants. Libraries were prepared by immunoSEQ multiplex PCR; TCRdb keeps only in-frame clonotypes and omits some of them. Among a few hundred thousand clones listed, about four fifths were seen once. Regarding treatment: about 20 received Ad26.COV2.S at low or high dose, single or two shots; about 5 received placebo; per-sample allocation not given. The samples date from day 63 after the first vaccine or placebo injection. The CDR3 totals 14 residues. After removal of 7 bases from V and 0 bases from J, the junction contained 8 bases not matched to a gene. CDR1 is SQVTM and CDR2 is ANQGSEA in the germline V gene. Study-wide points: The TCR breadth and depth analyses may have produced an underestimate of total T cell responses.

This clone was counted once. Its antigen remains unidentified. The source was peripheral blood, collected in a trial of Ad26.COV2.S vaccine versus placebo. The sequence was collected from a person between 18 and 65 years old who received the Ad26.COV2.S COVID-19 vaccine or a placebo. The V gene is TRBV29-1, the J gene TRBJ2-7, with 8 bases lining up with TRBD1. CDR3 nucleotides: TGCAGCGCCGGAGGACAGGGTGGCTCCTACGAGCAGTACTTC. Protein product: CSAGGQGGSYEQYF.